These 5 T cell receptor beta chains were all obtained from the same sample, sequenced in a study of regulatory T cells in long-lasting Graves disease. Time point noted: newly diagnosed GD, antithyroid drugs for less than 3 months. Following extraction of RNA from PBMCs, that RNA was used to make the TCR library. iRepertoire HTBI primers and Arm-PCR of CDR3 regions built TCR beta libraries. TCRdb reprocessed the multiplex PCR reads via MiXCR and lists one record per CDR3 protein. The sample lists 450,000 to 700,000 distinct CDR3 sequences; about 13% were seen once. The data were also submitted as part of a second study, on T cells in Graves' hyperthyroidism and ophthalmopathy.

Source: peripheral blood mononuclear cells (PBMCs), taken at new diagnosis, from a patient treated with antithyroid drugs. All receptors come from a man aged 30 to 39 with Graves disease.

This clonotype was recorded a few times. The J gene is TRBJ2-3, the V gene TRBV24-1, with 8 bases that match TRBD2. V shed 6 bases and J 3 bases; nucleotides not matched to a gene: 7. Germline CDR1 is KGHDR and CDR2 is SFDVKD. The CDR3 sequence is 15 residues long. CDR3 in amino acids: CATSSGGALTDTQYF. CDR3 bases: TGTGCCACCAGTAGCGGGGGCGCATTGACAGATACGCAGTATTTT.

This clonotype was seen a handful of times. The chain uses TRBV19 and TRBJ2-1; maybe TRBD1 (5 bases). The CDR3 totals 15 residues. V was cut by 6 bases and J by 9 bases, with 21 bases left in between. The germline V gene has CDR1 LNHDA and CDR2 SQIVND (reference sequence). In nucleotides, the CDR3 is TGTGCCAGTAGCGTTCAGGGTGAGGTAACCGGTGAGCAGTTCTTC. It translates to CASSVQGEVTGEQFF.

This clonotype has ten or more counts. The chain is built from TRBV2 and TRBJ2-7, with a possible D match to TRBD1 (6 bases). V gave up 7 bases and J gave up 2 bases, with 12 bases separating them. Per the germline V gene, CDR1 is SNHLY and CDR2 is FYNNEI. The CDR3 length is 13 residues. The CDR3 DNA sequence: TGTGCCAGCAAGCCGGGACAAACCTACGAGCAGTACTTC. Translation gives CASKPGQTYEQYF. Variable domain in full (rest from reference TRBV2 and TRBJ2-7): EPEVTQTPSHQVTQMGQEVILRCVPISNHLYFYWYRQILGQKVEFLVSFYNNEISEKSEIFDDQFSVERPDGSNFTLKIRSTKLEDSAMYFCASKPGQTYEQYFGPGTRLTVT.

At least ten counts were recorded for this clonotype. This chain connects TRBV11-2 to TRBJ2-5; tentatively, D is TRBD1 or TRBD2 (6 bases each). CDR1 is SGHAT and CDR2 is FQNNGV in the germline V gene. Deletions cut 4 bases from V and 1 base from J, with 13 bases between. This CDR3 is built from 15 residues. In nucleotides, the CDR3 is TGTGCCAGCAGCTCTATCAAGGGGGGCCAAGAGACCCAGTACTTC. Protein product: CASSSIKGGQETQYF.

This clonotype was seen a few times. V and J are TRBV7-3 and TRBJ2-1; TRBD2 agrees at 13 bases. This CDR3 is built from 17 residues. J was trimmed by 5 bases and V by 2 bases; bases with no gene match: 6. The germline V gene encodes CDR1 SGHTA and CDR2 FQGTGA. The DNA for the CDR3 is TGTGCCAGCAGCTTAGAATCTGGGACTAGCGGGGACAATGAGCAGTTCTTC. This sequence encodes CASSLESGTSGDNEQFF.